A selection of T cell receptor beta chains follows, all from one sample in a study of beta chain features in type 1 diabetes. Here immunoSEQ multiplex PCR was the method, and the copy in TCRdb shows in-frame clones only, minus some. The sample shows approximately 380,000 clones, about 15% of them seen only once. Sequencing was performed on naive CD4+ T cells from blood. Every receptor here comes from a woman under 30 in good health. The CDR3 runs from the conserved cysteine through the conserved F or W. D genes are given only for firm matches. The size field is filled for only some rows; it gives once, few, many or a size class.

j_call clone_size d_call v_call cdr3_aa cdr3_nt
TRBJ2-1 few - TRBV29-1 CSALRGSSYNEQFF TGCAGTGCCTTGAGGGGGAGCTCCTACAATGAGCAGTTCTTC
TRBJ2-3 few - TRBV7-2 CASSLAGTVDTQYF TGTGCCAGCAGCTTAGCGGGCACAGTAGATACGCAGTATTTT
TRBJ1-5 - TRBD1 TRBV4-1 CASSQDRGINQPQHF TGCGCCAGCAGCCAAGACAGGGGGATCAATCAGCCCCAGCATTTT
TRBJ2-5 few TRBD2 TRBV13 CASSSREVRGAQYF TGTGCCAGCAGCTCGCGGGAGGTCCGAGGGGCCCAGTACTTC
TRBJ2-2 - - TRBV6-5 CASSLDYFNTGELFF TGTGCCAGCAGTTTGGACTACTTCAACACCGGGGAGCTGTTTTTT
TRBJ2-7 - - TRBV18 CASSPPEGRTVEQYF TGTGCCAGCTCACCACCTGAAGGTAGGACAGTCGAGCAGTACTTC
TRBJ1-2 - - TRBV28 CASSLFPPGGYDYTF TGTGCCAGCAGTTTATTTCCGCCCGGGGGGTACGACTACACCTTC
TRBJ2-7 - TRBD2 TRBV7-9 CASSSGGGLTYEQYF TGTGCCAGCAGTAGTGGGGGGGGTCTGACCTACGAGCAGTACTTC
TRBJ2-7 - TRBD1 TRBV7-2 CASSYGQGPSYEQYF TGTGCCAGCAGCTATGGACAGGGACCTTCGTACGAGCAGTACTTC
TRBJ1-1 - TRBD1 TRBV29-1 CSEGARSMNTEAFF TGCAGCGAGGGGGCCAGGAGCATGAACACTGAAGCTTTCTTT
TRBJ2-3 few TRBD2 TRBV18 CASSPGLARTDTQYF TGTGCCAGCTCACCGGGACTAGCTCGCACAGATACGCAGTATTTT
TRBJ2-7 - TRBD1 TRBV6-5 CASSYRTGGGEQYF TGTGCCAGCAGTTACAGGACAGGGGGCGGCGAGCAGTACTTC
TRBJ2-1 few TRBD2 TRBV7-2 CASSLARLAGGGEQFF TGTGCCAGCAGCTTAGCGCGACTAGCGGGGGGGGGTGAGCAGTTCTTC
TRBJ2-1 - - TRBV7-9 CASSPWTVRSYNEQFF TGTGCCAGCAGCCCCTGGACAGTTCGCTCCTACAATGAGCAGTTCTTC
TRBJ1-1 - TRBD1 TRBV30 CAWRADRRSTEAFF TGTGCCTGGAGAGCGGACAGGAGGAGTACTGAAGCTTTCTTT
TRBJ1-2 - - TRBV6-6 CASSADSLNYGYTF TGTGCCAGCAGTGCGGACTCGCTCAACTATGGCTACACCTTC
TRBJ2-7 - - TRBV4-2 CASSQGGGYEQYF TGTGCCAGCAGCCAGGGGGGTGGTTACGAGCAGTACTTC
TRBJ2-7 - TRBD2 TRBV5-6 CASSHGSKAGAYEQYF TGTGCCAGCAGCCACGGTTCCAAGGCGGGAGCGTACGAGCAGTACTTC
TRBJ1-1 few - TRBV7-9 CASSHRDTLAEAFF TGTGCCAGCAGCCACAGGGACACCCTAGCTGAAGCTTTCTTT
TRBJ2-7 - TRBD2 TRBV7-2 CASSSEGLAGTYEQYF TGTGCCAGCAGCTCAGAGGGACTAGCGGGCACCTACGAGCAGTACTTC
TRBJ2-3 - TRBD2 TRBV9 CASSVAGLAASTDTQYF TGTGCCAGCAGCGTGGCGGGACTAGCGGCATCCACAGATACGCAGTATTTT